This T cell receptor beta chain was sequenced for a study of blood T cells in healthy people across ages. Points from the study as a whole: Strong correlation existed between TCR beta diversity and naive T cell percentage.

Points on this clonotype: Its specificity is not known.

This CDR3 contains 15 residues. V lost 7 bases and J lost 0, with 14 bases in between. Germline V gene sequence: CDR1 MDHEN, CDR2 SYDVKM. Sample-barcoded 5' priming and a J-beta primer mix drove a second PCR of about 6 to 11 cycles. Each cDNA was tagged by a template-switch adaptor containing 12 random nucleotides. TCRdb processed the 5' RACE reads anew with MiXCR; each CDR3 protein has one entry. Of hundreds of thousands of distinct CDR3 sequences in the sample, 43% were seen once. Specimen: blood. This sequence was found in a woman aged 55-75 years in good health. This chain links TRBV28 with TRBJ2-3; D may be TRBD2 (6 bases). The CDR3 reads CASTPTGLSTDTQYF. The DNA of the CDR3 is TGTGCCAGCACCCCCACGGGACTTAGCACAGATACGCAGTATTTT.